The present TCR beta chain was sequenced within a study of blood T cell repertoires in COVID-19. Study as a whole: Specimens from acute and convalescent COVID-19 originated in the United States, Italy and Spain.

The assay was immunoSEQ multiplex PCR, and TCRdb's table has in-frame clones only and misses some. The sample contains 160,000 or so clones, just under 90% of which appear only once. V lost 6 bases to trimming and J lost 4 bases, with 21 bases between them. This CDR3 is built from 16 residues. The germline CDR1 and CDR2 sequences are MDHEN and SYDVKM. Sequencing input: peripheral blood. This chain joins TRBV28 and TRBJ1-2; a possible D gene is TRBD1 (5 bases). The source of this sequence is a woman in her 70s with COVID-19, enrolled during active disease. In DNA form, the CDR3 reads TGTGCCAGCAGCGCTGGGTACCGACAGCTCCTCTATGGCTACACCTTC. It encodes CASSAGYRQLLYGYTF.